This entry concerns a single T cell receptor (beta chain). Its antigen is currently unknown. These data originate in a study of cytomegalovirus exposure and HLA in healthy donors. 60 Vbeta and 13 Jbeta primers were used in PCR. Repertoires were generated with immunoSEQ multiplex PCR, while TCRdb's copy carries only in-frame clones and drops some. Of about 70,000 clones in the sample, around 70% were seen once. Broader study findings: Relative to equally common others, HLA-associated TCR beta chains showed greater clonal expansion in a later analysis. Researchers reported in a later analysis that a missense DCLRE1C variant was tied to TCR beta V- and J-gene trimming. In a later analysis, most CMV-associated TCR beta chains appeared HLA-restricted.

The TCR sequence derives from a human donor in good health. Sequencing was done on a sample of PBMCs.

The CDR3 loop is CASSWGGTYNEQFF. DNA of the CDR3: TGTGCCAGCAGCTGGGGGGGGACCTACAATGAGCAGTTCTTC. The chain combines TRBV7-6 with TRBJ2-1; 7 nucleotides line up with TRBD2. The V segment lost 4 bases and the J segment 2 bases; nucleotides outside the gene matches: 2. The germline V gene has CDR1 SGHVS and CDR2 FNYEAQ. The CDR3 is made up of 14 amino acids.